The T cell receptor (beta chain) under discussion was sequenced for a study of blood T cell repertoires in COVID-19. Background on the study: The United States, Italy and Spain provided the acute and convalescent COVID-19 samples. T cells, B-cell-depleted T cells, or PBMCs supplied cDNA or gDNA.

Germline lookup yields CDR1 LGHDT and CDR2 YNNKEL (reference sequence). The CDR3 is 15 amino acids. Trimming took off 0 bases at V and 4 bases at J, with 12 bases between the two ends. Followed over time, Seattle patients had been enrolled while infection was active. Per the original methods: Amplification of reference gene primers was used by the study to estimate nucleated cell counts. Assay used: immunoSEQ multiplex PCR; TCRdb lists only in-frame clones, some missing. V, J and clone size were drawn from that table, and D and trimming were deduced from the DNA. The repertoire has more than 85,000 clones, approximately 86% of them found once; the top ten carry more than 4.5%.

The sequence derives from a woman aged 50 to 60 with COVID-19, enrolled during active disease. What was sequenced was peripheral blood. V usage is TRBV3-1 (or the pseudogene TRBV3-2) and J usage is TRBJ2-5; D uncertain. The CDR3 protein is CASSQEPYPGETQYF. The CDR3, as DNA: TGTGCCAGCAGCCAAGAACCGTATCCGGGAGAGACCCAGTACTTC.